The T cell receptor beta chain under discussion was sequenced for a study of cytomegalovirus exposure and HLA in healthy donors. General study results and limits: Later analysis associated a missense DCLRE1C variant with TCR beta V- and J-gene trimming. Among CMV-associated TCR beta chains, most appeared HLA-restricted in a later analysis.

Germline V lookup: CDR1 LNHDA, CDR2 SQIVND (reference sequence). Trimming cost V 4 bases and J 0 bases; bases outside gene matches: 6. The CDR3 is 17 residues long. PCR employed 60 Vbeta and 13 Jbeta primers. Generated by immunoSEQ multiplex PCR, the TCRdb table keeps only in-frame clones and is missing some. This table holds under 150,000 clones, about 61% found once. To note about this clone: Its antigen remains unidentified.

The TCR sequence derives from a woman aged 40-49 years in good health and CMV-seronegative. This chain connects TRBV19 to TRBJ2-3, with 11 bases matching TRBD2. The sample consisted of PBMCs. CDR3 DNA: TGTGCCAGTAGTACTAGCGGGGGGTCCCCTAGCACAGATACGCAGTATTTT. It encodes CASSTSGGSPSTDTQYF.